This paragraph reports one TCR beta chain. Germline V CDR1 and CDR2: LGHDT, YNNKEL (reference sequence). This CDR3 region has 15 residues. Trimming took 4 bases from V and 0 from J, leaving 11 bases between them. This sample is drawn from a study of blood T cell repertoires in COVID-19. Per the original methods: Amplification with reference gene primers provided the estimates of nucleated cell counts. Some clones are missing from TCRdb's copy, which holds only in-frame ones; the method was immunoSEQ multiplex PCR. The V and J calls and the clone size are those of that table, but D and trimming were determined from the DNA. The sample holds approximately 190,000 clones, about 80% seen once.

The chain combines TRBV3-1 (or the pseudogene TRBV3-2) with TRBJ2-3, with D perhaps TRBD1 (5 bases). The clonotype originates from a man aged 25-45 years with active or convalescent COVID-19. The sample taken for sequencing was peripheral blood. The CDR3 DNA is TGTGCCAGCAGCCCAGGGTTTTCTAGCACAGATACGCAGTATTTT. This translates into CASSPGFSSTDTQYF.